This TCR beta chain was obtained from a study of STAT5B mutations in CD4+ large granular lymphocyte leukemia. Overall study results and limits: Patient CD4-sorted repertoires looked more clonal than healthy CD4+ repertoires, even without putative leukemic clones. 8/27 top patient clones versus 2/35 control clones were TRBV06-family. Less than 30% of private leukemic clonotypes occurred rarely in other patients' non-leukemic repertoires.

Of note for this clone: Its antigen is unknown.

This was a survey-level run. Assay: immunoSEQ multiplex PCR; the TCRdb copy retains only in-frame clones and omits some. The sample consists of around 21,000 clones, around three quarters of them appearing once. V was shortened by 8 bases and J by 7 bases, with 9 bases between the two germline ends. The germline V gene encodes CDR1 MNHNS and CDR2 SASEGT. The CDR3 is 12 amino acids. Sequenced: CD4+ T cells from blood buffy coats. The clonotype originates from a human donor in good health. The chain employs TRBV6-1 and TRBJ1-6; the D gene is possibly TRBD1 (5 bases). In nucleotides, the CDR3 is TGTGCCAGCGAGAGGGGCAATTCACCCCTCCACTTT. Protein sequence: CASERGNSPLHF.